These T cell receptor beta chains were read from a single sample in a study of neurological immune-mediated disorders. MiXCR, run by TCRdb on the 5' RACE reads, gives a single entry per CDR3 protein. The table includes approximately 37,000 distinct CDR3 sequences, 3% to 4% detected once. The specimen sequenced was PBMCs. The receptors stem from a man younger than 45 with multiple sclerosis. Each CDR3 is given with its conserved first and last residue. The order of the fields is CDR3 protein, CDR3 DNA, D gene, clone size, J gene, V gene. The D gene is left open where the match is weak. Size tells how often a clone was seen (once, few, many) or the class of an expanded clone, and some rows leave it out.

CDR3 protein: CASREGARETQYF
CDR3 DNA: TGCGCCAGCAGGGAGGGGGCCCGAGAGACCCAGTACTTC
D gene: .
clone size: many
J gene: TRBJ2-5
V gene: TRBV5-1

CDR3 protein: CSARWGASNQPQHF
CDR3 DNA: TGCAGTGCTAGATGGGGGGCGAGCAATCAGCCCCAGCATTTT
D gene: .
clone size: many
J gene: TRBJ1-5
V gene: TRBV20-1

CDR3 protein: CASSRGTNQPQHF
CDR3 DNA: TGTGCCAGCAGTAGGGGGACCAATCAGCCCCAGCATTTT
D gene: .
clone size: many
J gene: TRBJ1-5
V gene: TRBV27

CDR3 protein: CASSSYRGQPPYEQYF
CDR3 DNA: TGTGCCAGCAGCTCGTACAGGGGTCAGCCGCCCTACGAGCAGTACTTC
D gene: TRBD1
clone size: many
J gene: TRBJ2-7
V gene: TRBV11-2

CDR3 protein: CASSLLGGGYTGELFF
CDR3 DNA: TGTGCCAGCAGCTTATTAGGGGGGGGCTACACCGGGGAGCTGTTTTTT
D gene: .
clone size: few
J gene: TRBJ2-2
V gene: TRBV7-2

CDR3 protein: CASSLWDLDIQYF
CDR3 DNA: TGTGCCAGCAGTTTATGGGACTTGGACATTCAGTACTTC
D gene: .
clone size: many
J gene: TRBJ2-4
V gene: TRBV12-3/TRBV12-4

CDR3 protein: CSATGLQPGETQYF
CDR3 DNA: TGCAGTGCTACGGGACTCCAACCCGGCGAGACCCAGTACTTC
D gene: .
clone size: many
J gene: TRBJ2-5
V gene: TRBV20-1

CDR3 protein: CASSWDGSSYEQYF
CDR3 DNA: TGCGCCAGCAGCTGGGACGGAAGCTCCTACGAGCAGTACTTC
D gene: .
clone size: few
J gene: TRBJ2-7
V gene: TRBV5-1

CDR3 protein: CASRLAGGSYNEQFF
CDR3 DNA: TGTGCCAGCAGATTAGCGGGGGGCTCCTACAATGAGCAGTTCTTC
D gene: TRBD2
clone size: many
J gene: TRBJ2-1
V gene: TRBV5-6

CDR3 protein: CASSYLMGQGSDEAFF
CDR3 DNA: TGTGCCAGCAGTTACTTGATGGGACAGGGTTCGGATGAAGCTTTCTTT
D gene: TRBD1
clone size: many
J gene: TRBJ1-1
V gene: TRBV6-2/TRBV6-3

CDR3 protein: CASSSRLAKKIQYF
CDR3 DNA: TGTGCCAGCAGCTCGCGGCTAGCCAAAAAAATTCAGTACTTC
D gene: .
clone size: .
J gene: TRBJ2-4
V gene: TRBV11-2

CDR3 protein: CASSPSAAFSGNTIYF
CDR3 DNA: TGTGCCAGCTCACCCAGTGCAGCCTTCTCTGGAAACACCATATATTTT
D gene: .
clone size: many
J gene: TRBJ1-3
V gene: TRBV18

CDR3 protein: CASSKATFRSDYGYTF
CDR3 DNA: TGTGCCAGCAGCAAAGCAACTTTCCGCTCAGACTATGGCTACACCTTC
D gene: .
clone size: few
J gene: TRBJ1-2
V gene: TRBV7-2

CDR3 protein: CASSHLGSQDEQFF
CDR3 DNA: TGCGCCAGCAGCCACCTAGGTTCTCAGGATGAGCAGTTCTTC
D gene: .
clone size: many
J gene: TRBJ2-1
V gene: TRBV4-1

CDR3 protein: CASSFGNQETQYF
CDR3 DNA: TGTGCCAGCAGCTTCGGGAACCAAGAGACCCAGTACTTC
D gene: .
clone size: many
J gene: TRBJ2-5
V gene: TRBV7-2

CDR3 protein: CASSLGLAGRWQETQYF
CDR3 DNA: TGTGCCAGCAGTTTAGGGCTAGCGGGGCGGTGGCAAGAGACCCAGTACTTC
D gene: TRBD2
clone size: few
J gene: TRBJ2-5
V gene: TRBV12-3/TRBV12-4

CDR3 protein: CASSLSRFGAFF
CDR3 DNA: TGTGCCAGCAGTTTATCTCGTTTCGGAGCTTTCTTT
D gene: .
clone size: few
J gene: TRBJ1-1
V gene: TRBV27

CDR3 protein: CASSSGWDRYTGELFF
CDR3 DNA: TGTGCCAGCAGTTCAGGATGGGACAGATATACCGGGGAGCTGTTTTTT
D gene: TRBD1
clone size: many
J gene: TRBJ2-2
V gene: TRBV6-5

CDR3 protein: CSAERGGRYEQYF
CDR3 DNA: TGCAGTGCTGAGCGGGGGGGCCGTTACGAGCAGTACTTC
D gene: TRBD2
clone size: few
J gene: TRBJ2-7
V gene: TRBV20-1

CDR3 protein: CASSLNRQSYGYTF
CDR3 DNA: TGTGCCAGCAGTTTAAATCGACAGAGCTATGGCTACACCTTC
D gene: .
clone size: .
J gene: TRBJ1-2
V gene: TRBV27

CDR3 protein: CASRATGGRYEQYF
CDR3 DNA: TGTGCCAGCAGGGCGACAGGGGGTCGGTACGAGCAGTACTTC
D gene: TRBD1
clone size: .
J gene: TRBJ2-7
V gene: TRBV6-2/TRBV6-3

CDR3 protein: CSANTGGERRGYTF
CDR3 DNA: TGCAGTGCTAACACAGGTGGGGAGAGGAGAGGCTACACCTTC
D gene: .
clone size: many
J gene: TRBJ1-2
V gene: TRBV20-1

CDR3 protein: CASSSGGGYPEAFF
CDR3 DNA: TGTGCCAGCAGCTCGGGGGGGGGTTACCCTGAAGCTTTCTTT
D gene: .
clone size: many
J gene: TRBJ1-1
V gene: TRBV3-1

CDR3 protein: CATSRDLKGYEQYF
CDR3 DNA: TGTGCCACCAGCAGAGATCTGAAAGGCTACGAGCAGTACTTC
D gene: .
clone size: few
J gene: TRBJ2-7
V gene: TRBV15

CDR3 protein: CASSLRMTGGETQYF
CDR3 DNA: TGTGCCAGCAGCTTAAGGATGACAGGGGGTGAGACCCAGTACTTC
D gene: TRBD1
clone size: many
J gene: TRBJ2-5
V gene: TRBV7-2

CDR3 protein: CASSESWTGDNEQFF
CDR3 DNA: TGTGCCAGCAGCGAAAGTTGGACAGGGGACAATGAGCAGTTCTTC
D gene: TRBD1
clone size: many
J gene: TRBJ2-1
V gene: TRBV11-3

CDR3 protein: CASSQGQGANTEAFF
CDR3 DNA: TGTGCCAGCAGCCAGGGACAGGGTGCGAACACTGAAGCTTTCTTT
D gene: TRBD1
clone size: many
J gene: TRBJ1-1
V gene: TRBV6-6

CDR3 protein: CASSLGHGVDTEAFF
CDR3 DNA: TGTGCCAGCAGTTTAGGGCACGGGGTGGACACTGAAGCTTTCTTT
D gene: .
clone size: many
J gene: TRBJ1-1
V gene: TRBV12-3/TRBV12-4

CDR3 protein: CSASGQNNQPQHF
CDR3 DNA: TGCAGTGCCTCGGGACAGAACAATCAGCCCCAGCATTTT
D gene: TRBD1
clone size: .
J gene: TRBJ1-5
V gene: TRBV20-1

CDR3 protein: CASSSDRTGCAKAFF
CDR3 DNA: TGCGCCAGCAGCTCGGACCGGACAGGGTGCGCGAAAGCTTTCTTT
D gene: TRBD1
clone size: .
J gene: TRBJ1-1
V gene: TRBV5-1

CDR3 protein: CASSPGGYTEAFF
CDR3 DNA: TGTGCCAGCAGCCCAGGGGGCTACACTGAAGCTTTCTTT
D gene: TRBD1
clone size: many
J gene: TRBJ1-1
V gene: TRBV12-3/TRBV12-4

CDR3 protein: CASSYEEGSNQPQHF
CDR3 DNA: TGTGCCAGCAGTTATGAGGAAGGGAGCAATCAGCCCCAGCATTTT
D gene: .
clone size: many
J gene: TRBJ1-5
V gene: TRBV6-6

CDR3 protein: CASSLVARGTGEQYF
CDR3 DNA: TGTGCCAGCAGCTTAGTGGCCAGGGGGACGGGAGAGCAGTACTTC
D gene: TRBD1
clone size: many
J gene: TRBJ2-7
V gene: TRBV11-2

CDR3 protein: CSARQEATNEKLFF
CDR3 DNA: TGCAGTGCTAGACAGGAAGCAACTAATGAAAAACTGTTTTTT
D gene: .
clone size: many
J gene: TRBJ1-4
V gene: TRBV20-1

CDR3 protein: CASSPQHAGVTGGYTF
CDR3 DNA: TGTGCCAGCAGCCCTCAACACGCGGGGGTCACGGGTGGCTACACCTTC
D gene: .
clone size: many
J gene: TRBJ1-2
V gene: TRBV5-4

CDR3 protein: CASSAALRTGMIEKLFF
CDR3 DNA: TGCGCCAGCAGCGCTGCCCTCAGGACAGGGATGATCGAGAAACTGTTTTTT
D gene: TRBD1
clone size: many
J gene: TRBJ1-4
V gene: TRBV5-1

CDR3 protein: CASSQAYGRDTQYF
CDR3 DNA: TGCGCCAGCAGCCAAGCATATGGGAGGGATACGCAGTATTTT
D gene: .
clone size: many
J gene: TRBJ2-3
V gene: TRBV4-1

CDR3 protein: CASSLGALAFQETQYF
CDR3 DNA: TGTGCCAGCAGCTTAGGAGCGCTAGCGTTCCAAGAGACCCAGTACTTC
D gene: .
clone size: many
J gene: TRBJ2-5
V gene: TRBV7-9